The 28 T cell receptor beta chains presented below share a single source sample, sequenced in a study of T cells in Graves' hyperthyroidism and ophthalmopathy. Amplification targeted TCR beta CDR3 regions from RNA transcripts. Initially, a first-round RT-PCR of the TCR CDR3 employed the HTBI primer set. Each CDR3 protein is one row after TCRdb ran MiXCR on the multiplex PCR reads. This table holds more than 550,000 distinct CDR3 sequences, about 45% found once. Sequencing used peripheral blood or thyroid tissue (not recorded which). The receptors shown here come from an adult man with Graves' disease, either hyperthyroidism or ophthalmopathy (not recorded which).

The chain carries TRBV10-2 and TRBJ2-7; D gene uncertain. Trimming shortened V by 7 bases and J by 5 bases, and 15 bases separated the two germline ends. The CDR3 is 13 amino acids. The germline V gene has CDR1 WSHSY and CDR2 SAAADI. This chain's CDR3 is CASTPGPKDEQYF. Written as DNA, the CDR3 is TGCGCCAGCACCCCCGGCCCGAAGGACGAGCAGTACTTC.

The sample holds a few counts of this clonotype. The rearrangement joins TRBV9 to TRBJ1-2; perhaps TRBD1 as D (6 bases). Germline V gene sequence: CDR1 SGDLS, CDR2 YYNGEE. CDR3 length: 13 amino acids. Trimming removed 4 bases from V and 8 bases from J, with 15 bases in between. CDR3 coding DNA: TGTGCCAGCAGCCGGACAGTGGGGTCGGGCTACACCTTC. Its protein product is CASSRTVGSGYTF.

This clonotype was detected a few times. The chain couples TRBV7-6 to TRBJ1-1; D unresolved. The CDR3 covers 13 residues. Trimming shortened V by 3 bases and J by 1 base, and 6 bases separated the two germline ends. Germline CDR1 and CDR2: SGHVS and FNYEAQ. The CDR3 loop reads CASSFGKNTEAFF. CDR3 sequence (DNA): TGTGCCAGCAGCTTCGGCAAGAACACTGAAGCTTTCTTT.

This clonotype was observed a few times. The chain uses TRBV7-9 and TRBJ2-2; D tentatively fits TRBD1 or TRBD2 (5 bases each). CDR1 SEHNR and CDR2 FQNEAQ come from the germline V gene (reference sequence). Deletions cut 5 bases from V and 4 bases from J, with 11 bases between. CDR3 length equals 14 residues. The CDR3 DNA reads as TGTGCCAGCAGCCCGGGACGTGGCACCGGGGAGCTGTTTTTT. It specifies CASSPGRGTGELFF. Together with reference TRBV7-9 and TRBJ2-2, the CDR3 gives the full variable domain: DTGVSQNPRHKITKRGQNVTFRCDPISEHNRLYWYRQTLGQGPEFLTYFQNEAQLEKSRLLSDRFSAERPKGSFSTLEIQRTEQGDSAMYLCASSPGRGTGELFFGEGSRLTVL.

This chain joins TRBV11-2 and TRBJ1-4, with TRBD1 as a possible D gene (5 bases). The CDR3 is 16 amino acids. Trimming cost V 3 bases and J 4 bases, with 15 bases left between them. In germline, CDR1 is SGHAT, CDR2 FQNNGV. The CDR3 loop reads CASSFPSEGRNEKLFF. CDR3 coding DNA: TGTGCCAGCAGCTTCCCTAGCGAGGGACGTAATGAAAAACTGTTTTTT.

This clonotype has a count of ten or more. The chain links TRBV29-1 to TRBJ1-1; D uncertain. Deletions cut 2 bases from V and 4 bases from J, with 8 bases between. This CDR3 is 12 amino acids long. Germline lookup yields CDR1 SQVTM and CDR2 ANQGSEA. CDR3 bases: TGCAGCGTTGAAAAAGGGAGCACTGAAGCTTTCTTT. Translation gives CSVEKGSTEAFF.

With respect to this clonotype: With a much larger clone just one base away, this may be a read error. This chain joins TRBV7-2 and TRBJ1-1; no clear D gene. The germline CDR1 and CDR2 sequences are SGHTA and FQGNSA. The CDR3 has 12 amino acids. V lost 4 bases, J lost 3 bases, and 6 bases lay in between. CDR3 nucleotides: TGTGCCAGCAGCTCCGTCGACACTGAAGCTTTCTTT. Translated: CASSSVDTEAFF.

This chain uses TRBV9 with TRBJ1-4; possibly TRBD1 for D (6 bases). The CDR3 consists of 15 residues. Trimming shortened V by 3 bases and J by 8 bases, and 17 bases separated the two germline ends. CDR1 and CDR2 from the germline V gene are SGDLS and YYNGEE. CDR3 nucleotides: TGTGCCAGCAGCGCCGAGGGGGGGGCTGGGGAAAAACTGTTTTTT. It specifies CASSAEGGAGEKLFF.

This clonotype appeared many times. The chain carries TRBV7-2 and TRBJ1-3, with no clear D. This CDR3 has 15 residues. CDR1 and CDR2 (germline): SGHTA, FQGNSA. Trimming removed 5 bases from V and 0 bases from J, with 11 bases in between. The CDR3 region has the DNA TGTGCCAGCAGCGACGGCCGGGGCTCTGGAAACACCATATATTTT. Translation gives CASSDGRGSGNTIYF.

The chain recombines TRBV29-1 with TRBJ2-2; D is tentatively TRBD1 or TRBD2 (5 bases each). The CDR3 spans 12 residues. Trimming pared 6 bases from V and 5 bases from J, leaving 10 bases between. Germline V CDR1 and CDR2: SQVTM, ANQGSEA. The CDR3 coding sequence is TGCAGCGTAGAGGGGCGGACCGGGGAGCTGTTTTTT. This codes for CSVEGRTGELFF.

On this clonotype itself: This may be a read error: a much more frequent sequence differs by one nucleotide. V usage is TRBV20-1 and J usage is TRBJ2-7; D unresolved. The CDR3 is 11 amino acids. Trimming stripped 3 bases from V and 0 bases from J, with 3 bases between. CDR1 is DFQATT, CDR2 SNEGSKA, per germline (reference sequence). Written as DNA, the CDR3 is TGCAGTGCTAGTGGCTCCTACGAGCAGTACTTC. The encoded protein is CSASGSYEQYF.

The genes are TRBV20-1 and TRBJ1-2; D gene uncertain. The V gene lost 3 bases and the J gene lost 4 bases, with 15 bases spanning the gap. The CDR3 is made up of 14 amino acids. Germline V gene sequence: CDR1 DFQATT, CDR2 SNEGSKA (reference sequence). The chain's CDR3 is CSASDHEGGYGYTF. The CDR3 coding sequence is TGCAGTGCTAGCGATCACGAGGGCGGCTATGGCTACACCTTC.

The gene calls are TRBV5-1 and TRBJ2-7; TRBD1 might be the D (6 bases). Germline-derived CDR1 and CDR2 are SGHRS and YFSETQ. The CDR3 has 14 amino acids. V was cut by 1 base and J by 3 bases, with 11 bases left in between. The CDR3 reads CASSLNRDGYEQYF. As DNA, the CDR3 is TGCGCCAGCAGCTTGAACAGGGATGGCTACGAGCAGTACTTC.

This clonotype came up a few times. Here the CDR3 DNA reads TGCGCCAGCAGCATCGGCGGTGGAAACACCATATATTTT. This gives the protein CASSIGGGNTIYF. The chain combines TRBV5-1 with TRBJ1-3; D gene unclear. V lost 4 bases, J lost 3 bases, and 8 bases lay in between. Germline V gene data show CDR1 as SGHRS and CDR2 as YFSETQ. The CDR3 totals 13 residues.

On this clonotype itself: One end of the junction does not line up with germline, which may come from a read error. J is TRBJ2-7 and V is TRBV7-2; D gene ambiguous. The CDR3 covers 13 residues. Germline V gene data show CDR1 as SGHTA and CDR2 as FQGNSA. The CDR3: CASSPRASHEQYF. The CDR3 DNA is TGTGCCAGCTCACCCCGGGCCTCCCACGAGCAGTACTTC.

This clonotype was seen ten or more times. The chain is built from TRBV9 and TRBJ2-6; D ambiguous. From germline, CDR1 is SGDLS and CDR2 YYNGEE. V was cut by 0 bases and J by 0 bases, with 4 bases left in between. The CDR3 runs to 15 residues. The CDR3 DNA is TGTGCCAGCAGCGTAGCGGGCTCTGGGGCCAACGTCCTGACTTTC. It specifies CASSVAGSGANVLTF.

This rearrangement joins TRBV9 to TRBJ2-7; 8 nucleotides line up with TRBD1. CDR1 is SGDLS and CDR2 is YYNGEE in the germline V gene. The CDR3 loop spans 16 amino acids. Trimming cost V 0 bases and J 2 bases; bases outside gene matches: 7. The CDR3 nucleotides read TGTGCCAGCAGCGTAGGCGAGGGACAGGCCCCCTACGAGCAGTACTTC. This codes for CASSVGEGQAPYEQYF.

The sample holds a few counts of this clonotype. In nucleotides, the CDR3 is TGCGCCAGCAGCTTGGACGGGGCTGGTAACTATGGCTACACCTTC. It specifies CASSLDGAGNYGYTF. This rearrangement joins TRBV5-1 to TRBJ1-2; maybe TRBD1 (5 bases). The CDR3 totals 15 residues. Looked up from germline, CDR1 is SGHRS and CDR2 is YFSETQ. Deletions cut 0 bases from V and 1 base from J, with 10 bases between.

This clonotype was observed many times. V usage is TRBV27 and J usage is TRBJ1-2; 8 bases agree with TRBD1. V trimming: 3 bases; J trimming: 8 bases; junction bases outside the gene matches: 2. This CDR3 has 12 amino acids. Germline V CDR1 and CDR2: MNHEY, SMNVEV (reference sequence). In DNA form, the CDR3 reads TGTGCCAGCAGTTTCGGACAGGGCGGCTACACCTTC. Protein product: CASSFGQGGYTF.

The gene calls are TRBV5-5 and TRBJ2-6; D remains unclear. The germline V and J ends were trimmed by 4 bases and 0 bases, with 14 bases remaining between them. Germline CDR1 is SGHKS and CDR2 is YYEKEE (reference sequence). The CDR3 loop spans 17 amino acids. CDR3 bases: TGTGCCAGCAGCGGCCTCCCGGTACTCTCTGGGGCCAACGTCCTGACTTTC. Translation gives CASSGLPVLSGANVLTF. The full variable domain, its missing parts supplied by reference TRBV5-5 and TRBJ2-6, is DAGVTQSPTHLIKTRGQQVTLRCSPISGHKSVSWYQQVLGQGPQFIFQYYEKEERGRGNFPDRFSARQFPNYSSELNVNALLLGDSALYLCASSGLPVLSGANVLTFGAGSRLTVL.

In this sample, this clonotype turned up a few times. The gene calls are TRBV7-2 and TRBJ1-6; 7 bases map to TRBD1. From germline, CDR1 is SGHTA and CDR2 FQGNSA. After removal of 7 bases from V and 6 bases from J, the junction contained 6 bases not matched to a gene. CDR3 length: 14 amino acids. The CDR3 sequence: CASTYRDSNSPLHF. The CDR3 DNA reads as TGTGCCAGCACCTACCGGGACAGTAATTCACCCCTCCACTTT.

This clonotype was detected ten times or more. The chain has TRBV29-1 and TRBJ2-7; the D gene is possibly TRBD1 (7 bases). The CDR3 is made up of 13 amino acids. Trimming stripped 3 bases from V and 6 bases from J, with 15 bases between. Germline values: CDR1 SQVTM, CDR2 ANQGSEA. CDR3 nucleotide sequence: TGCAGCGTTGATGGTCAGGGGGGAGGCGAGCAGTACTTC. It translates to CSVDGQGGGEQYF.

This clonotype was counted only a few times. The chain couples TRBV7-9 to TRBJ1-2; TRBD1 might be the D (5 bases). The CDR3 extends over 13 amino acids. V was shortened by 5 bases and J by 8 bases, with 15 bases between the two germline ends. The germline V gene has CDR1 SEHNR and CDR2 FQNEAQ (reference sequence). This CDR3 is CASSQDGGTGYTF. DNA of the CDR3: TGTGCCAGCAGCCAAGATGGAGGGACGGGCTACACCTTC.

The genes are TRBV2 and TRBJ1-4; D not certain. The V gene's germline CDR1 is SNHLY and CDR2 FYNNEI. CDR3 length: 14 residues. Trimming pared 5 bases from V and 4 bases from J, leaving 11 bases between. As DNA, the CDR3 is TGTGCCAGCAGTCCTCTAGGTCTTAATGAAAAACTGTTTTTT. Its translation: CASSPLGLNEKLFF.

The chain carries TRBV7-9 and TRBJ2-3; D possibly corresponds to TRBD2 (5 bases). This CDR3 has 15 residues. V was shortened by 3 bases and J by 6 bases, with 16 bases between the two germline ends. Germline lookup yields CDR1 SEHNR and CDR2 FQNEAQ (reference sequence). CDR3 amino acids: CASSLVEDPRDTQYF. In DNA form, the CDR3 reads TGTGCCAGCAGCTTGGTGGAGGACCCGCGGGATACGCAGTATTTT.

Ten or more counts support this clonotype. The chain couples TRBV29-1 to TRBJ1-2; the D is unclear. With 4 bases removed from V and 0 bases from J, the gap between germline ends came to 12 bases. Germline V gives CDR1 SQVTM, CDR2 ANQGSEA. The CDR3 is made up of 14 amino acids. The CDR3 spells CSVGTEPPNYGYTF. The DNA of the CDR3 is TGCAGCGTTGGAACCGAACCCCCTAACTATGGCTACACCTTC.

Remarks on this clonotype: One base away lies a much larger clone, so this may be a sequencing read error. CDR3 in DNA: TGTGCCAGCAGGGACAGGGCGGGCAATCAGCCCCGGCATTTT. It specifies CASRDRAGNQPRHF. This chain links TRBV2 with TRBJ1-5, with TRBD1 matching 8 bases. There are 14 residues in the CDR3. CDR1 is SNHLY and CDR2 is FYNNEI in the germline V gene.

The J gene is TRBJ1-5, the V gene TRBV24-1; D not resolved. Trimming took off 6 bases at V and 1 base at J, with 12 bases between the two ends. The CDR3 spans 15 residues. Germline V gene sequence: CDR1 KGHDR, CDR2 SFDVKD. The CDR3 region has the DNA TGTGCCACCAGTTTTGGTACAATGAGCAATCAGCCCCAGCATTTT. It yields the protein CATSFGTMSNQPQHF.